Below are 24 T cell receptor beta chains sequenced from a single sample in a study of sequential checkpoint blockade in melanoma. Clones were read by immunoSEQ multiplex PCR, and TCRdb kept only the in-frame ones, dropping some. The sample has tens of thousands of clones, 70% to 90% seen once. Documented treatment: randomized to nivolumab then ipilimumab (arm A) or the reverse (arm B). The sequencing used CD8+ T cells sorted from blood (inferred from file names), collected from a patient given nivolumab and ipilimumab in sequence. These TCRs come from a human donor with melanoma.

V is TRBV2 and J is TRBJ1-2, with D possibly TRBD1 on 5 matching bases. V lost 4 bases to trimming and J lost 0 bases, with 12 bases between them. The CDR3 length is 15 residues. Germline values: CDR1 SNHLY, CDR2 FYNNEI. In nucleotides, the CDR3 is TGTGCCAGCAGTGGAGGGACTTATCCTAACTATGGCTACACCTTC. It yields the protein CASSGGTYPNYGYTF.

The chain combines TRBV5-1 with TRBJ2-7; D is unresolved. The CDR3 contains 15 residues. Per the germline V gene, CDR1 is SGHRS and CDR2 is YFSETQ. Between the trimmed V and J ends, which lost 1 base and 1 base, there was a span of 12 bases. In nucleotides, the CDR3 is TGCGCCAGCAGCTTGTCCAGAACCGTTTCCTACGAGCAGTACTTC. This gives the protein CASSLSRTVSYEQYF.

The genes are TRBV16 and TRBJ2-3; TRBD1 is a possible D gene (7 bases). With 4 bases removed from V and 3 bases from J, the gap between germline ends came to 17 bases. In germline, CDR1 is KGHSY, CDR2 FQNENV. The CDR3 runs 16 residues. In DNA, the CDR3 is TGTGCCAGCAGCCCCAACGGTGCAGGGGGGACAGATACGCAGTATTTT. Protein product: CASSPNGAGGTDTQYF.

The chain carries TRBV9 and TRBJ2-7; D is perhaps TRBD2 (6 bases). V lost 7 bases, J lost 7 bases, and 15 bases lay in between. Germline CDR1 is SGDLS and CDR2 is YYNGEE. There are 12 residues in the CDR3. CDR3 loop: CASSHPRGEQYF. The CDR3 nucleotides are TGTGCCAGCTCCCACCCCCGGGGGGAGCAGTACTTC.

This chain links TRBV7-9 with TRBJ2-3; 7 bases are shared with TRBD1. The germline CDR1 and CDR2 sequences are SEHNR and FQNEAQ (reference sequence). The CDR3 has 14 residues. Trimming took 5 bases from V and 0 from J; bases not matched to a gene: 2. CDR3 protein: CASSMTGSTDTQYF. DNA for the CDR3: TGTGCCAGCAGCATGACAGGGAGCACAGATACGCAGTATTTT. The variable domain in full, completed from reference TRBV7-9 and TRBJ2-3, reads DTGVSQNPRHKITKRGQNVTFRCDPISEHNRLYWYRQTLGQGPEFLTYFQNEAQLEKSRLLSDRFSAERPKGSFSTLEIQRTEQGDSAMYLCASSMTGSTDTQYFGPGTRLTVL.

The CDR3 is CAWSVPGGGINYGYTF. The CDR3 nucleotides are TGTGCCTGGAGTGTACCGGGAGGGGGGATTAACTATGGCTACACCTTC. The V and J genes are TRBV30 and TRBJ1-2; D is possibly TRBD1 (6 bases). Trimming removed 0 bases from V and 1 base from J, with 15 bases in between. There are 16 residues in the CDR3. Germline-derived CDR1 and CDR2 are GTSNPN and SVGIG (reference sequence).

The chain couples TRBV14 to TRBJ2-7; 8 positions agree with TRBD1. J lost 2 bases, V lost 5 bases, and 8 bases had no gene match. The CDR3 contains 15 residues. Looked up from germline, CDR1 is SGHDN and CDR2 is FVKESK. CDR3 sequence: CASSVEGTGAYEQYF. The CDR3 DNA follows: TGTGCCAGCAGCGTAGAAGGGACAGGTGCCTACGAGCAGTACTTC.

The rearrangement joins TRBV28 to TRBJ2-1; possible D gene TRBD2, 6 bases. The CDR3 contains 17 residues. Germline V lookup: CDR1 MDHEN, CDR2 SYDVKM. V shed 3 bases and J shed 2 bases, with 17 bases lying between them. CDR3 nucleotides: TGTGCCAGCAGTTTCCCGCCACTAGCCGTAACCTACAATGAGCAGTTCTTC. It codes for CASSFPPLAVTYNEQFF.

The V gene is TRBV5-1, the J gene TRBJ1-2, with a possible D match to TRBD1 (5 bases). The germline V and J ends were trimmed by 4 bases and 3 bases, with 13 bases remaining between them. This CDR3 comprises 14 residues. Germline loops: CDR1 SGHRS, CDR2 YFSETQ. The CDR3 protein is CASSPWGGDYGYTF. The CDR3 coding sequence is TGCGCCAGCAGCCCATGGGGGGGAGACTATGGCTACACCTTC. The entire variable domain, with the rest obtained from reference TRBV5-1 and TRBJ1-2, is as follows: KAGVTQTPRYLIKTRGQQVTLSCSPISGHRSVSWYQQTPGQGLQFLFEYFSETQRNKGNFPGRFSGRQFSNSRSEMNVSTLELGDSALYLCASSPWGGDYGYTFGSGTRLTVV.

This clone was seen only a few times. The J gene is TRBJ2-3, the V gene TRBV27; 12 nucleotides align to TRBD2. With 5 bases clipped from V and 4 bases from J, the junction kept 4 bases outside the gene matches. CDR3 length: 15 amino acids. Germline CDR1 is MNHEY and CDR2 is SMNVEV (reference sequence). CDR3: CASSPRLAGADTQYF. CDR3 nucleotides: TGTGCCAGCAGTCCCCGACTAGCGGGAGCAGATACGCAGTATTTT.

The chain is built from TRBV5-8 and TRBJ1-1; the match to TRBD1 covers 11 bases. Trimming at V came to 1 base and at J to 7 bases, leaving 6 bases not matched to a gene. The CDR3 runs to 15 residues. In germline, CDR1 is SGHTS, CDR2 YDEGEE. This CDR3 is CASSLFRDRGIEAFF. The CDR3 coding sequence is TGTGCCAGCAGCTTGTTCCGGGACAGGGGGATTGAAGCTTTCTTT.

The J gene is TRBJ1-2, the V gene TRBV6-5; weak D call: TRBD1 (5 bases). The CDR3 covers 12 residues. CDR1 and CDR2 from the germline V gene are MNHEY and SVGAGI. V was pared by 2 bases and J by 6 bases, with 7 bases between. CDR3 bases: TGTGCCAGCAGTTACGACAGAAATGGCTACACCTTC. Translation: CASSYDRNGYTF.

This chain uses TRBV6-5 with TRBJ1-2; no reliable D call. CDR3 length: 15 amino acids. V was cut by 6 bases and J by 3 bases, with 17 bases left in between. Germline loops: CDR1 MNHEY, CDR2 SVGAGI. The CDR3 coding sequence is TGTGCCAGCAGGTCCCCCGTTAGAGGAGACTATGGCTACACCTTC. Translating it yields CASRSPVRGDYGYTF.

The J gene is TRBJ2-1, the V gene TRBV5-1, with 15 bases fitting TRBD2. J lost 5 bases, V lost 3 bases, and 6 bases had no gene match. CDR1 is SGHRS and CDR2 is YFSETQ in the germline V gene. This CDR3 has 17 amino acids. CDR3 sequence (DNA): TGCGCCAGCAGCTCCGGGACTAGCGGGGGGCCTGACAATGAGCAGTTCTTC. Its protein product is CASSSGTSGGPDNEQFF.

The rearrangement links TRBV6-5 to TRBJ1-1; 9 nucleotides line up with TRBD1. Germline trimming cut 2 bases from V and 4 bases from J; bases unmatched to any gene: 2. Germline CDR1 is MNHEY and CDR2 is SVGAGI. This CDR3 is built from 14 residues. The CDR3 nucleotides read TGTGCCAGCAGTTACGACAGGGGGGGCACTGAAGCTTTCTTT. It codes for CASSYDRGGTEAFF.

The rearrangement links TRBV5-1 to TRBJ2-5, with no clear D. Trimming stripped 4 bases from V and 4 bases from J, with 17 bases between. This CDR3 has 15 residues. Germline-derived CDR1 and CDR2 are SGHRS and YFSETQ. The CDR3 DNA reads TGCGCCAGCAGCCTGACCCCTGAGGAGTCAGAGACCCAGTACTTC. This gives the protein CASSLTPEESETQYF. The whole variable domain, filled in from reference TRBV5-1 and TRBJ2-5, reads KAGVTQTPRYLIKTRGQQVTLSCSPISGHRSVSWYQQTPGQGLQFLFEYFSETQRNKGNFPGRFSGRQFSNSRSEMNVSTLELGDSALYLCASSLTPEESETQYFGPGTRLLVL.

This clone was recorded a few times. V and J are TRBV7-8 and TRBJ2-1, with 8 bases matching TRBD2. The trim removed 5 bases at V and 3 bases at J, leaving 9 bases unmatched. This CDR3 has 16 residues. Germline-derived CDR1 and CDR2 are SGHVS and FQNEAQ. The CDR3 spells CASSPLVTSVYNEQFF. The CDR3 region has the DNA TGTGCCAGCAGCCCCCTAGTGACTAGCGTCTACAATGAGCAGTTCTTC. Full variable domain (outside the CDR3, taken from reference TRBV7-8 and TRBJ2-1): GAGVSQSPRYKVAKRGQDVALRCDPISGHVSLFWYQQALGQGPEFLTYFQNEAQLDKSGLPSDRFFAERPEGSVSTLKIQRTQQEDSAVYLCASSPLVTSVYNEQFFGPGTRLTVL.

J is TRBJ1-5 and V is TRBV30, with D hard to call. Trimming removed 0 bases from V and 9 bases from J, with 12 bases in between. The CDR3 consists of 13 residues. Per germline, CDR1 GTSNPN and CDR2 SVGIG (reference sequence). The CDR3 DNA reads TGTGCCTGGAGTGTAGGGAGTGGGTGGCCCCAGCATTTT. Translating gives CAWSVGSGWPQHF.

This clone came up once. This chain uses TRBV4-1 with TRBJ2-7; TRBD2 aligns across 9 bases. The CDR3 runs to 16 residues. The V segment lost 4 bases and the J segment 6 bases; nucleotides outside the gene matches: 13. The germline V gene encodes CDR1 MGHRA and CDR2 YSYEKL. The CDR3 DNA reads TGCGCCAGCAGCCTAAGGGGCGGGAGGGCCTGGGGCGAGCAGTACTTC. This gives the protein CASSLRGGRAWGEQYF.

The CDR3 nucleotides read TGCGCCAGCAGTGAGCCTGCGGGCCTTTTATGGGACTACGAGCAGTACTTC. It codes for CASSEPAGLLWDYEQYF. The chain has TRBV10-1 and TRBJ2-7, with TRBD2 as a possible D gene (5 bases). This CDR3 contains 17 residues. Germline assignment: CDR1 WNHNN and CDR2 SYGVQD (reference sequence). Trimming removed 2 bases from V and 3 bases from J, with 20 bases in between.

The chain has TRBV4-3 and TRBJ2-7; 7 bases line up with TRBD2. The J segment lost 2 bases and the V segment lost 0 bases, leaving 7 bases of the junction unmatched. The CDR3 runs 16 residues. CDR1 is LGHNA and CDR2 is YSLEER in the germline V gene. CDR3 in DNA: TGCGCCAGCAGCCAAGATCTAGCGGACAAACCCTACGAGCAGTACTTC. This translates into CASSQDLADKPYEQYF.

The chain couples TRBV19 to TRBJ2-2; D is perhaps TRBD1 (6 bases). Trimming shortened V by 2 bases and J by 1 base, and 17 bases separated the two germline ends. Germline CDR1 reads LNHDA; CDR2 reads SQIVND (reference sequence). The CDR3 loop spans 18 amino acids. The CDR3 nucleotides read TGTGCCAGTAGTATACCCCCAAACAGGGTGTTGAACACCGGGGAGCTGTTTTTT. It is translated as CASSIPPNRVLNTGELFF.

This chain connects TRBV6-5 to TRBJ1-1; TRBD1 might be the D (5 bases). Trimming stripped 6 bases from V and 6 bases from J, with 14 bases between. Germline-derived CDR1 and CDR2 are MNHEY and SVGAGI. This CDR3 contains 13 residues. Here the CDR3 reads CASSPGGISEAFF. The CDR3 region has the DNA TGTGCCAGCAGCCCCGGGGGGATCTCTGAAGCTTTCTTT.

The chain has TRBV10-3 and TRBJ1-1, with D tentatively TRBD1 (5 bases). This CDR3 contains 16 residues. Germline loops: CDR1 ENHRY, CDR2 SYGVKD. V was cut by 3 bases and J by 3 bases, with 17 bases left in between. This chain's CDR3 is CAISDSRAGLDTEAFF. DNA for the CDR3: TGTGCCATCAGTGACTCTAGAGCAGGGCTCGACACTGAAGCTTTCTTT.